This T cell receptor beta chain is drawn from a study of T-cell memory formation after mild COVID-19. For the study at large: Most TCR clusters belonged to a single donor.

TCRdb itself ran the 5' RACE reads through MiXCR, one entry per CDR3 protein. The sample lists about 140,000 distinct CDR3 sequences; roughly 15% were seen once. The TCR sequence derives from an adult woman who had mild COVID-19 (a few samples of this study predate the infection). Cell type and time point are not known. Sequencing was performed on PBMCs or a T cell subset sorted from them (not recorded which).

The chain's CDR3 is CASSLWSGVRYNEQFF. CDR3 in DNA: TGTGCCAGCAGCTTATGGAGCGGTGTCAGATACAATGAGCAGTTCTTC. The rearrangement uses TRBV7-8 and TRBJ2-1, with a tentative D call TRBD2 (5 bases). The CDR3 has 16 amino acids. The germline gives CDR1 SGHVS, CDR2 FQNEAQ. V gave up 2 bases and J gave up 4 bases, with 15 bases separating them.